The 24 T cell receptor beta chains below were found in one sample sequenced in a study of human T cells and chemical hapten exposure. Each CDR3 protein is one row after TCRdb ran MiXCR on the RACE reads. The sample has approximately 84,000 distinct CDR3 sequences, over 7% seen once. Regarding time point: healthy volunteer bleed at 6 weeks. RNA extraction used unfractionated whole blood as the source of total RNA. Sequencing used whole blood. These receptors came from a male donor in good health. Some clones in this sample may be carry-over from other donors' samples.

This chain links TRBV28 with TRBJ2-4; 8 nucleotides align to TRBD1. CDR3 length: 19 residues. The germline V gene has CDR1 MDHEN and CDR2 SYDVKM. V lost 4 bases, J lost 0 bases, and 14 bases stayed unmatched. The CDR3 sequence is CASSSTSTGVVLAKNIQYF. The CDR3 DNA sequence: TGTGCCAGCAGTTCTACGTCGACAGGGGTTGTTCTAGCCAAAAACATTCAGTACTTC.

In this sample, this clonotype turned up a few times. The chain joins TRBV19 to TRBJ2-1; TRBD2 agrees at 9 bases. This CDR3 is 14 amino acids long. J was trimmed by 8 bases and V by 9 bases; bases with no gene match: 11. Germline CDR1 and CDR2: LNHDA and SQIVND (reference sequence). CDR3 in DNA: TGTGCCAGCCGCAGTAGCGGGAGTCCGGATGAGCAGTTCTTC. Translation gives CASRSSGSPDEQFF.

This chain uses TRBV4-1 with TRBJ1-6; TRBD1 might be the D (5 bases). The V gene's germline CDR1 is MGHRA and CDR2 YSYEKL. The germline V and J ends were trimmed by 1 base and 3 bases, with 13 bases remaining between them. CDR3 length equals 17 residues. CDR3 sequence reads: CASSQGDQGYYNSPLHF. DNA of the CDR3: TGCGCCAGCAGCCAAGGGGACCAGGGTTACTATAATTCACCCCTCCACTTT.

This clonotype was counted many times. The chain joins TRBV18 to TRBJ2-5; TRBD1 matches at 7 bases. Trimming at V came to 4 bases and at J to 3 bases, leaving 5 bases not matched to a gene. This CDR3 comprises 14 residues. The germline V gene encodes CDR1 KGHSH and CDR2 LQKENI. CDR3 protein: CASSHEDREETQYF. DNA for the CDR3: TGTGCCAGCTCACACGAAGACAGGGAAGAGACCCAGTACTTC.

This clonotype is a singleton in its sample. This rearrangement joins TRBV4-3 to TRBJ2-3; 10 positions agree with TRBD1. The V segment lost 4 bases and the J segment 4 bases; nucleotides outside the gene matches: 11. The length of the CDR3 is 17 residues. Germline V lookup: CDR1 LGHNA, CDR2 YSLEER. The CDR3 protein is CASSREPGTGAADTQYF. CDR3 DNA: TGCGCCAGCAGCCGAGAACCGGGGACAGGGGCGGCAGATACGCAGTATTTT.

V gene TRBV4-3 combines with J gene TRBJ2-2, with 8 bases fitting TRBD2. Germline V gene sequence: CDR1 LGHNA, CDR2 YSLEER. The CDR3 contains 20 residues. Trimming at V came to 0 bases and at J to 0 bases, leaving 12 bases not matched to a gene. Here the CDR3 reads CASSQDDLLRGGANTGELFF. The CDR3, as DNA: TGCGCCAGCAGCCAAGATGACCTACTACGGGGGGGGGCGAACACCGGGGAGCTGTTTTTT.

This clonotype was counted between two and nine times. The chain joins TRBV20-1 to TRBJ1-4; D not certain. The CDR3 sequence is 13 residues long. Germline assignment: CDR1 DFQATT and CDR2 SNEGSKA (reference sequence). Trimming shortened V by 6 bases and J by 8 bases, and 16 bases separated the two germline ends. CDR3 loop: CSATGAVAEKLFF. In nucleotides, the CDR3 is TGCAGTGCCACCGGTGCGGTAGCAGAAAAACTGTTTTTT.

There are many counts of this clonotype. The J gene is TRBJ2-6, the V gene TRBV5-1, with D perhaps matching TRBD1 or TRBD2 (5 bases each). CDR1 is SGHRS, CDR2 YFSETQ, per germline. The V end was cut by 4 bases, the J end by 0 bases, with 11 bases between. This CDR3 spans 16 amino acids. CDR3 residues: CASSGDQNSGANVLTF. The DNA for the CDR3 is TGCGCCAGCAGCGGGGACCAAAACTCTGGGGCCAACGTCCTGACTTTC.

This clonotype has ten or more counts. This chain connects TRBV29-1 to TRBJ1-4; perhaps TRBD1 as D (5 bases). The V end was cut by 5 bases, the J end by 0 bases, with 16 bases between. CDR1 and CDR2 from the germline V gene are SQVTM and ANQGSEA. This CDR3 comprises 16 residues. In DNA, the CDR3 is TGCAGCGTTCAGTCGGGGGAAATGGCAACTAATGAAAAACTGTTTTTT. This translates into CSVQSGEMATNEKLFF.

In this sample, this clonotype turned up many times. V and J are TRBV12-5 and TRBJ2-7; TRBD2 might be the D (5 bases). CDR3 size: 15 residues. CDR1 is LGHNT and CDR2 is FRNRAP in the germline V gene. V was shortened by 0 bases and J by 2 bases, with 11 bases between the two germline ends. The CDR3 DNA reads TGTGCTAGTGGTTTGGTAGGTATGGGAGCCTACGAGCAGTACTTC. Residues: CASGLVGMGAYEQYF.

This clonotype was seen a few times. This chain links TRBV7-2 with TRBJ2-3, with TRBD2 matching 11 bases. V shed 5 bases and J 1 base; nucleotides not matched to a gene: 5. This CDR3 has 16 residues. Germline CDR1 reads SGHTA; CDR2 reads FQGNSA. CDR3 bases: TGTGCCAGCAGCCCCGTAGCGGGAGGGGGCACAGATACGCAGTATTTT. It specifies CASSPVAGGGTDTQYF.

This clonotype was found a few times. V usage is TRBV29-1 and J usage is TRBJ2-5; 8 nucleotides line up with TRBD2. V dropped 4 bases and J dropped 2; count of bases not matched to a gene: 6. The V gene's germline CDR1 is SQVTM and CDR2 ANQGSEA. The CDR3 totals 14 residues. The CDR3 spells CSVGSGGRQETQYF. CDR3 nucleotide sequence: TGCAGCGTTGGCAGCGGGGGCCGACAAGAGACCCAGTACTTC.

Ten or more counts support this clonotype. The V and J genes are TRBV6-5 and TRBJ1-6; 7 nucleotides line up with TRBD1. Germline CDR1 and CDR2: MNHEY and SVGAGI. V shed 2 bases and J 5 bases; nucleotides not matched to a gene: 3. The length of the CDR3 is 15 residues. This CDR3 is CASSYGTENNSPLHF. The CDR3 DNA reads TGTGCCAGCAGTTACGGGACAGAGAATAATTCACCCCTCCACTTT.

In its sample, this clonotype was seen a few times. CDR3 sequence: CASSYRGRGEKLFF. The CDR3 DNA follows: TGTGCCAGCAGTTACAGAGGGAGGGGAGAAAAACTGTTTTTT. V usage is TRBV6-2 or TRBV6-3 and J usage is TRBJ1-4; D might be TRBD1 (5 bases). The CDR3 contains 14 residues. Germline loops: CDR1 MNHEY, CDR2 SVGEGT. Trimming removed 2 bases at V and 8 bases at J, with 12 bases between.

This clonotype was counted between two and nine times. The chain employs TRBV29-1 and TRBJ1-1, with D maybe TRBD1 (5 bases). V lost 7 bases, J lost 1 base, and 19 bases lay in between. Germline values: CDR1 SQVTM, CDR2 ANQGSEA. The CDR3 sequence is 15 residues long. The CDR3 sequence: CSAIRPQGSNTEAFF. The CDR3 DNA reads TGCAGCGCAATCCGACCCCAGGGATCGAACACTGAAGCTTTCTTT.

This chain joins TRBV3-1 and TRBJ2-3; 14 positions agree with TRBD2. The CDR3 has 20 amino acids. Losses at the gene ends were 3 bases for V and 1 base for J; bases not matched to a gene: 12. In germline, CDR1 is LGHDT, CDR2 YNNKEL (reference sequence). CDR3 DNA: TGTGCCAGCAGCCACTCCGGACTAGCGGGGGGTTCCTCTGGCACAGATACGCAGTATTTT. Residues: CASSHSGLAGGSSGTDTQYF.

The rearrangement uses TRBV9 and TRBJ1-1; possible D gene TRBD1, 5 bases. The CDR3 loop spans 13 amino acids. Trimming left V 0 bases short and J 7 bases short, with 10 bases between. Germline V gene data show CDR1 as SGDLS and CDR2 as YYNGEE. CDR3 nucleotide sequence: TGTGCCAGCAGCGTAGTAGAGGGGCTTGAAGCTTTCTTT. It encodes CASSVVEGLEAFF.

This clonotype was detected many times. This sequence joins TRBV11-1 and TRBJ2-7, with 10 positions matching TRBD1. Losses at the gene ends were 0 bases for V and 1 base for J; bases not matched to a gene: 3. Germline CDR1 reads SGHAT; CDR2 reads FQDESV (reference sequence). This CDR3 comprises 16 residues. The CDR3 bases are TGTGCCAGCAGCTTAGCGGGACAGGGGCAATCCTACGAGCAGTACTTC. It codes for CASSLAGQGQSYEQYF.

This clonotype has only a few counts. The chain has TRBV2 and TRBJ2-7; 12 positions agree with TRBD1. The CDR3 sequence is 15 residues long. The V segment lost 7 bases and the J segment 1 base; nucleotides outside the gene matches: 5. CDR1 and CDR2 (germline): SNHLY, FYNNEI. The DNA for the CDR3 is TGTGCCAGCAAACCGGGACAGGGGGCATCCTACGAGCAGTACTTC. Translating gives CASKPGQGASYEQYF. Full variable domain (rest looked up from reference TRBV2 and TRBJ2-7): EPEVTQTPSHQVTQMGQEVILRCVPISNHLYFYWYRQILGQKVEFLVSFYNNEISEKSEIFDDQFSVERPDGSNFTLKIRSTKLEDSAMYFCASKPGQGASYEQYFGPGTRLTVT.

This clonotype was recorded many times. The V and J genes are TRBV11-2 and TRBJ1-2, with D possibly being TRBD1 (5 bases). Germline lookup yields CDR1 SGHAT and CDR2 FQNNGV. This CDR3 is built from 14 residues. V gave up 5 bases and J gave up 3 bases, with 13 bases separating them. CDR3 nucleotides: TGTGCCAGCAGCCATTCTACGGGGGACTATGGCTACACCTTC. It yields the protein CASSHSTGDYGYTF. Variable domain in full (rest from reference TRBV11-2 and TRBJ1-2): EAGVAQSPRYKIIEKRQSVAFWCNPISGHATLYWYQQILGQGPKLLIQFQNNGVVDDSQLPKDRFSAERLKGVDSTLKIQPAKLEDSAVYLCASSHSTGDYGYTFGSGTRLTVV.

This sequence joins TRBV20-1 and TRBJ2-7, with 11 bases aligning to TRBD2. The CDR3 extends over 14 amino acids. The V gene's germline CDR1 is DFQATT and CDR2 SNEGSKA (reference sequence). After removal of 0 bases from V and 5 bases from J, the junction contained 3 bases not matched to a gene. This CDR3 reads CSAREPSGGHEQYF. The CDR3 bases are TGCAGTGCTAGAGAGCCTAGCGGGGGGCACGAGCAGTACTTC.

This chain joins TRBV25-1 and TRBJ2-5; the D is unclear. The CDR3 runs to 15 residues. Germline loops: CDR1 MGHDK, CDR2 SYGVNS. Trimming stripped 9 bases from V and 1 base from J, with 18 bases between. The CDR3 reads CARSSSTVFQETQYF. As DNA, the CDR3 is TGTGCCAGGAGTAGTTCGACCGTCTTCCAAGAGACCCAGTACTTC. Full variable domain (rest looked up from reference TRBV25-1 and TRBJ2-5): EADIYQTPRYLVIGTGKKITLECSQTMGHDKMYWYQQDPGMELHLIHYSYGVNSTEKGDLSSESTVSRIRTEHFPLTLESARPSHTSQYLCARSSSTVFQETQYFGPGTRLLVL.

This clonotype was seen repeatedly, ten times or more. The chain is built from TRBV6-5 and TRBJ2-1; D gene ambiguous. The CDR3 is 15 residues long. Germline CDR1 and CDR2: MNHEY and SVGAGI. V was clipped by 0 bases and J by 5 bases, with 11 bases between them. CDR3 sequence: CASSYSASPHNEQFF. Written as DNA, the CDR3 is TGTGCCAGCAGTTACTCAGCTTCGCCCCACAATGAGCAGTTCTTC.

The table lists this clonotype with many counts. V and J are TRBV19 and TRBJ1-5, with D maybe TRBD1 (5 bases). The ends were cut back, 3 bases at V and 6 bases at J, with 12 bases in the middle. Germline lookup yields CDR1 LNHDA and CDR2 SQIVND (reference sequence). The CDR3 runs to 14 residues. Here the CDR3 DNA reads TGTGCCAGTAGTATTGGGACGGAAGCTCAGCCCCAGCATTTT. This sequence encodes CASSIGTEAQPQHF.